The 14 T cell receptor beta chains below come from one sample, sequenced in a study of blood T cell repertoires in COVID-19. Assay used: immunoSEQ multiplex PCR; TCRdb lists only in-frame clones, some missing. The sample lists approximately 70,000 clones, over 65% occurring once. The sequenced material came from peripheral blood. The origin of the receptors is a woman aged 70 to 79 with acute or convalescent COVID-19.

The chain joins TRBV28 to TRBJ2-7, with TRBD2 identical over 7 bases. The CDR3 has 14 residues. After removal of 2 bases from V and 6 bases from J, the junction contained 7 bases not matched to a gene. Germline V gives CDR1 MDHEN, CDR2 SYDVKM. The CDR3 region is CASSLGGPGGEQYF. As DNA, the CDR3 is TGTGCCAGCAGTTTAGGTGGCCCGGGGGGCGAGCAGTACTTC.

This rearrangement joins TRBV6-5 to TRBJ2-7; 8 positions match TRBD2. The CDR3 has 15 amino acids. The germline gives CDR1 MNHEY, CDR2 SVGAGI. The J segment lost 3 bases and the V segment lost 5 bases, leaving 9 bases of the junction unmatched. The CDR3 protein is CASSPVPGGNYEQYF. As DNA, the CDR3 is TGTGCCAGCAGTCCCGTGCCGGGGGGGAACTACGAGCAGTACTTC.

This sequence joins TRBV29-1 and TRBJ1-2; possible D gene TRBD1, 5 bases. V dropped 6 bases and J dropped 1 base, with 12 bases sitting between them. The CDR3 length is 13 residues. The germline V gene has CDR1 SQVTM and CDR2 ANQGSEA. Here the CDR3 DNA reads TGCAGCGTATCCATGACAGATAACTATGGCTACACCTTC. The encoded protein is CSVSMTDNYGYTF.

The chain has TRBV27 and TRBJ1-5, with 8 bases matching TRBD1. The V gene end was trimmed by 5 bases and the J gene end by 5 bases; junction bases not matched to a gene: 11. The CDR3 extends over 16 amino acids. Germline V lookup: CDR1 MNHEY, CDR2 SMNVEV (reference sequence). CDR3 protein: CASSPLAGGLDQPQHF. For the CDR3, the DNA is TGTGCCAGCAGTCCCCTCGCAGGGGGCTTGGATCAGCCCCAGCATTTT.

The genes are TRBV7-2 and TRBJ2-1, with TRBD2 identical over 11 bases. The CDR3 length is 17 residues. V lost 2 bases, J lost 6 bases, and 9 bases stayed unmatched. Per the germline V gene, CDR1 is SGHTA and CDR2 is FQGNSA. CDR3 sequence: CASSLWVGSGRANEQFF. The DNA of the CDR3 is TGTGCCAGCAGCTTATGGGTGGGTAGCGGGAGGGCCAATGAGCAGTTCTTC.

Only a few counts were recorded for this clone. The rearrangement links TRBV10-1 to TRBJ1-2; 9 bases map to TRBD1. Germline trimming cut 0 bases from V and 8 bases from J; bases unmatched to any gene: 13. This CDR3 region has 17 residues. CDR1 and CDR2 (germline): WNHNN, SYGVQD (reference sequence). CDR3 loop: CASSESKRGQGKNGYTF. The CDR3 DNA reads TGCGCCAGCAGTGAGTCGAAGCGGGGACAGGGAAAAAACGGCTACACCTTC.

This chain links TRBV9 with TRBJ2-1, with TRBD2 matching 8 bases. The CDR3 consists of 15 residues. Trimming cost V 3 bases and J 7 bases; bases outside gene matches: 9. In germline, CDR1 is SGDLS, CDR2 YYNGEE. This chain's CDR3 is CASSDPSGSPNEQFF. CDR3 sequence (DNA): TGTGCCAGCAGCGACCCTAGCGGGTCTCCGAATGAGCAGTTCTTC.

This chain connects TRBV5-8 to TRBJ2-3, with unresolved D. In germline, CDR1 is SGHTS, CDR2 YDEGEE. The CDR3 has 15 amino acids. Deletions cut 4 bases from V and 2 bases from J, with 14 bases between. CDR3: CASSHDGSDTDTQYF. CDR3 DNA sequence: TGTGCCAGCAGCCATGACGGGTCAGACACAGATACGCAGTATTTT.

The chain combines TRBV6-5 with TRBJ1-1, with D maybe TRBD1 (6 bases). V lost 8 bases, J lost 5 bases, and 21 bases lay in between. Germline lookup yields CDR1 MNHEY and CDR2 SVGAGI. This CDR3 contains 15 residues. The CDR3 nucleotides read TGTGCCAGCCAAAGATCTGGGGGCCGGTCAACTGAAGCTTTCTTT. Protein product: CASQRSGGRSTEAFF.

The rearrangement joins TRBV9 to TRBJ1-6; the match to TRBD1 covers 8 bases. The J segment lost 8 bases and the V segment lost 6 bases, leaving 10 bases of the junction unmatched. CDR3 length equals 15 residues. The germline V gene encodes CDR1 SGDLS and CDR2 YYNGEE. The CDR3 loop is CASNQGARIHSPLHF. The DNA for the CDR3 is TGTGCCAGCAACCAGGGGGCGCGGATTCATTCACCCCTCCACTTT.

The chain links TRBV27 to TRBJ2-3, with D possibly matching TRBD1 (6 bases). Trimming removed 3 bases from V and 6 bases from J, with 13 bases in between. The CDR3 spans 14 residues. Per the germline V gene, CDR1 is MNHEY and CDR2 is SMNVEV (reference sequence). CDR3 sequence: CASSFQGLEDTQYF. The CDR3 region has the DNA TGTGCCAGCAGTTTCCAGGGGCTTGAGGATACGCAGTATTTT.

The chain uses TRBV5-5 and TRBJ1-4, with 7 bases lining up with TRBD1. Trimming removed 3 bases from V and 7 bases from J; junction bases left unmatched: 6. Germline values: CDR1 SGHKS, CDR2 YYEKEE (reference sequence). This CDR3 contains 14 residues. In nucleotides, the CDR3 is TGTGCCAGCAGCTACCGGGACAGAGGTGAAAAACTGTTTTTT. Amino acids: CASSYRDRGEKLFF.

The genes are TRBV18 and TRBJ1-1; unclear D gene. The length of the CDR3 is 15 residues. The germline V gene encodes CDR1 KGHSH and CDR2 LQKENI. V lost 5 bases to trimming and J lost 5 bases, with 18 bases between them. CDR3 in amino acids: CASSLLREAGTEAFF. For the CDR3, the DNA is TGTGCCAGCTCATTACTACGGGAAGCGGGGACTGAAGCTTTCTTT.

J is TRBJ2-7 and V is TRBV7-9; D may be TRBD1 (6 bases). Trimming pared 5 bases from V and 9 bases from J, leaving 17 bases between. CDR3 length: 13 amino acids. Germline lookup yields CDR1 SEHNR and CDR2 FQNEAQ (reference sequence). The CDR3 reads CASSDRTRTAQYF. The CDR3 DNA is TGTGCCAGCAGCGACAGGACCCGTACGGCGCAGTACTTC.